This TCR beta chain was identified during a study of CD8 T cells in ankylosing spondylitis. Study conclusions and caveats: Eight or nine highly homologous variants formed a TCR beta motif that appeared characteristic of ankylosing spondylitis blood.

The CDR3 is 15 amino acids. Germline V gives CDR1 LGHDT, CDR2 YNNKEL (reference sequence). The V and J ends lost 2 bases and 2 bases respectively, with 12 bases between them. Of note for this clonotype: Its antigen remains unknown.

TCRdb fed the 5' RACE reads into MiXCR, producing one record per CDR3 protein. The repertoire has about 390,000 distinct CDR3 sequences, about a fifth of them found once; the top ten carry approximately 15%. V and J are TRBV3-1 and TRBJ2-5; D remains unclear. This sequence originates from a male donor with ankylosing spondylitis. Sample: blood, either unsorted or a sorted T cell fraction (not recorded which). The CDR3 DNA follows: TGTGCCAGCAGCCAATACGCGTCGTTACAAGAGACCCAGTACTTC. It yields the protein CASSQYASLQETQYF.